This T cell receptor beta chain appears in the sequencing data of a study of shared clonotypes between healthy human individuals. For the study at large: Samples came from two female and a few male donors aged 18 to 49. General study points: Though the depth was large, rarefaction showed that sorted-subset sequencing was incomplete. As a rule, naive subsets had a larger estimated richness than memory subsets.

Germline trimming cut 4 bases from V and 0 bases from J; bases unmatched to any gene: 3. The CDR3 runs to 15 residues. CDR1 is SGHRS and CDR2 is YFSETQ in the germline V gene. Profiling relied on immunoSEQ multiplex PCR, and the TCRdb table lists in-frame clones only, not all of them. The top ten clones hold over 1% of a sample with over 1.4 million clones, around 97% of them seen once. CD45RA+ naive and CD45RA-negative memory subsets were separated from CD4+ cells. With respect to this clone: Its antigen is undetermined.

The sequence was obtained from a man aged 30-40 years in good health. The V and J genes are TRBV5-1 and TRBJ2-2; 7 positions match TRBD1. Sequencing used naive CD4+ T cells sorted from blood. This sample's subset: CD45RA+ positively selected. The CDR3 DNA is TGCGCCAGCAGCCCGGGACAGACGAACACCGGGGAGCTGTTTTTT. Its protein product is CASSPGQTNTGELFF.